This TCR beta chain was retrieved from a study of breast tumors, draining lymph nodes, adjacent tissues. TCRdb independently ran MiXCR on the multiplex PCR reads; one entry per CDR3 protein. The table includes 70,000 or so distinct CDR3 sequences, over 40% detected once. The sample holds many counts of this clonotype. Its antigen is as yet unknown. Study results and caveats: Tumor TCR diversity was below lymph nodes but above nontumor tissue.

The germline V and J ends were trimmed by 2 bases and 4 bases, with 6 bases remaining between them. This CDR3 has 12 amino acids. The germline V gene encodes CDR1 MNHEY and CDR2 SVGEGT. The receptor's source is a female donor with breast cancer. Some clones in this sample may be carry-over from other donors' samples. The sample taken for sequencing was breast tumor tissue. V is TRBV6-2 or TRBV6-3 and J is TRBJ2-7; D is unclear. CDR3 amino acids: CASSYGRYEQYF. The CDR3 nucleotides read TGTGCCAGCAGTTACGGTCGGTACGAGCAGTACTTC.